The 2 T cell receptor beta chains below come from one sample, sequenced in a study of metastatic and nonmetastatic thyroid tumors. No treatment had been given to any patient before thyroid surgery. MiXCR was used by TCRdb to re-call the PCR reads. Of tens of thousands of clones listed, about 16% were seen once; the top ten hold approximately 23%. The source material was blood. The receptors originated from a female donor with papillary thyroid cancer or a benign thyroid nodule (not recorded which). Some clones in this sample may be carry-over from other donors' samples.

This clone was recorded at least ten times. A read error may explain this, as a much larger clone is one base away. The same CDR3 also results from other DNA sequences found in this sample. This chain connects TRBV7-9 to TRBJ1-5, with TRBD1 identical over 7 bases. The CDR3 spans 15 residues. The germline CDR1 and CDR2 sequences are SEHNR and FQNEAQ (reference sequence). Here the CDR3 reads CASSLGGGSNQPQHF. The DNA for the CDR3 is TGCGCCAGCAGCTTAGGGGGCGGGAGCAATCAGCCCCAGCATTTT.

This clone was detected many times. The V and J genes are TRBV7-2 and TRBJ2-3; D ambiguous. Germline V CDR1 and CDR2: SGHTA, FQGNSA. V lost 6 bases and J 2 bases, leaving 6 bases between the germline ends. The CDR3 covers 12 residues. CDR3 DNA: TGTGCCAGCAGTTATACCACAGATACGCAGTATTTT. This codes for CASSYTTDTQYF.